This is a list of T cell receptor beta chains from one sample in a study of metastatic and nonmetastatic thyroid tumors. TCRdb reprocessed the PCR reads using MiXCR. The data hold about 21,000 clones, with 35% to 40% observed a single time. The sequencing input was tumor tissue. These receptors were obtained from a female donor with papillary thyroid cancer or a benign thyroid nodule (not recorded which). Some clones in this sample may be carry-over from other donors' samples. Both conserved end residues are part of each CDR3. A D gene is named only where the DNA matches it firmly. Only some rows state a clone size, as once, few, many or a class for expanded clones.

cdr3_length: 13
v_call: TRBV11-3
d_call: -
clone_size: -
j_call: TRBJ2-2
cdr3_nt: TGTGCCAGCAGCAGGGGGAACACCGGGGAGCTGTTTTTT
cdr3_aa: CASSRGNTGELFF

cdr3_length: 12
v_call: TRBV30
d_call: -
clone_size: once
j_call: TRBJ2-5
cdr3_nt: TGTGCCTGGAGGCTGACAGCAGAGACCCAGTACTTC
cdr3_aa: CAWRLTAETQYF

cdr3_length: 15
v_call: TRBV20-1
d_call: TRBD2
clone_size: -
j_call: TRBJ2-7
cdr3_nt: TGCAGTGCCCCGGCGAGGACTAGCGGGAACTACGAGCAGTACTTC
cdr3_aa: CSAPARTSGNYEQYF

cdr3_length: 14
v_call: TRBV6-2/TRBV6-3
d_call: -
clone_size: few
j_call: TRBJ2-7
cdr3_nt: TGTGCCAGCACCTGGACTACCTCCGCCTACGAGCAGTACTTC
cdr3_aa: CASTWTTSAYEQYF

cdr3_length: 15
v_call: TRBV28
d_call: -
clone_size: few
j_call: TRBJ1-5
cdr3_nt: TGTGCCAGCAGTATTCCGGGGGCGCAAGGAGCGCCCCAGCATTTT
cdr3_aa: CASSIPGAQGAPQHF

cdr3_length: 13
v_call: TRBV28
d_call: -
clone_size: few
j_call: TRBJ1-5
cdr3_nt: TGTGCCAGCAGTTTAGCGGGGAGACAGCCCCAGCATTTT
cdr3_aa: CASSLAGRQPQHF

cdr3_length: 14
v_call: TRBV27
d_call: -
clone_size: -
j_call: TRBJ2-7
cdr3_nt: TGTGCCAGCAGTCCGTACTCGGGGAGAAGTGAGCAGTACTTC
cdr3_aa: CASSPYSGRSEQYF

cdr3_length: 15
v_call: TRBV5-1
d_call: -
clone_size: once
j_call: TRBJ1-6
cdr3_nt: TGCGCCAGCAGCTTGGGGACAGTAAGGGATTCACCCCTCCACTTT
cdr3_aa: CASSLGTVRDSPLHF

cdr3_length: 14
v_call: TRBV11-1
d_call: TRBD1
clone_size: -
j_call: TRBJ2-3
cdr3_nt: TGTGCCAGCAGCTTATGGACAGGGGTAGATACGCAGTATTTT
cdr3_aa: CASSLWTGVDTQYF

cdr3_length: 18
v_call: TRBV11-2
d_call: TRBD1
clone_size: -
j_call: TRBJ1-2
cdr3_nt: TGTGCCAGCAGCTCCCTGAGGACAGGGGGTGGGTCGAGCTATGGCTACACCTTC
cdr3_aa: CASSSLRTGGGSSYGYTF

cdr3_length: 13
v_call: TRBV30
d_call: TRBD1
clone_size: once
j_call: TRBJ1-6
cdr3_nt: TGTGCCTGGAGCAACAGGGGTGATTCACCCCTCCACTTT
cdr3_aa: CAWSNRGDSPLHF

cdr3_length: 14
v_call: TRBV28
d_call: TRBD1
clone_size: few
j_call: TRBJ1-1
cdr3_nt: TGTGCCAGCAATCGCGACAGGGTTAACACTGAAGCTTTCTTT
cdr3_aa: CASNRDRVNTEAFF

cdr3_length: 13
v_call: TRBV28
d_call: -
clone_size: -
j_call: TRBJ1-1
cdr3_nt: TGTGCCAGCAGTGGGGACCCGAACACTGAAGCTTTCTTT
cdr3_aa: CASSGDPNTEAFF

cdr3_length: 15
v_call: TRBV6-1
d_call: -
clone_size: -
j_call: TRBJ2-2
cdr3_nt: TGTGCCAGCAGCCTCTTTCGGACTATCACCGGGGAGCTGTTTTTT
cdr3_aa: CASSLFRTITGELFF

cdr3_length: 12
v_call: TRBV28
d_call: -
clone_size: -
j_call: TRBJ2-1
cdr3_nt: TGTGCCAGCATCACACAGGGTGACGAGCAGTTCTTC
cdr3_aa: CASITQGDEQFF

cdr3_length: 17
v_call: TRBV6-1
d_call: -
clone_size: -
j_call: TRBJ2-2
cdr3_nt: TGTGCCAGCAGGGATCCAGGGGATCCCTCGAACACCGGGGAGCTGTTTTTT
cdr3_aa: CASRDPGDPSNTGELFF

cdr3_length: 15
v_call: TRBV6-4
d_call: -
clone_size: few
j_call: TRBJ1-6
cdr3_nt: TGTGCCAGCAGAAGAGGGGGGTCCTATAATTCACCCCTCCACTTT
cdr3_aa: CASRRGGSYNSPLHF

cdr3_length: 13
v_call: TRBV2
d_call: -
clone_size: few
j_call: TRBJ1-2
cdr3_nt: TGTGCCAGCAGTGACTCGGCAGGACCTGGCTACACCTTC
cdr3_aa: CASSDSAGPGYTF

cdr3_length: 15
v_call: TRBV12-3/TRBV12-4
d_call: TRBD2
clone_size: -
j_call: TRBJ2-1
cdr3_nt: TGTGCCAGCAGTTTAATCCAGCGGGAGGTGAATGAGCAGTTCTTC
cdr3_aa: CASSLIQREVNEQFF

cdr3_length: 15
v_call: TRBV19
d_call: TRBD1
clone_size: -
j_call: TRBJ1-2
cdr3_nt: TGTGCCAGTAGTCTACGACAGGGGAGTAACTATGGCTACACCTTC
cdr3_aa: CASSLRQGSNYGYTF

cdr3_length: 14
v_call: TRBV18
d_call: TRBD1
clone_size: -
j_call: TRBJ2-7
cdr3_nt: TGTGCCAGCTCACCACACAGGGGGCGAATCGAGCAGTACTTC
cdr3_aa: CASSPHRGRIEQYF

cdr3_length: 12
v_call: TRBV24-1
d_call: TRBD1
clone_size: few
j_call: TRBJ2-3
cdr3_nt: TGTGCCACCAGTGACCCGGGACAGCGCGTGGCCTTT
cdr3_aa: CATSDPGQRVAF

cdr3_length: 13
v_call: TRBV10-3
d_call: -
clone_size: -
j_call: TRBJ1-1
cdr3_nt: TGTGCCATCAGTGAAGAGGGGAACACTGAAGCTTTCTTT
cdr3_aa: CAISEEGNTEAFF

cdr3_length: 12
v_call: TRBV28
d_call: -
clone_size: few
j_call: TRBJ2-7
cdr3_nt: TGTGCCAGCAGTCCCCGATGGTGGGAGCAGTACTTC
cdr3_aa: CASSPRWWEQYF

cdr3_length: 13
v_call: TRBV27
d_call: TRBD1
clone_size: few
j_call: TRBJ2-7
cdr3_nt: TGTGCCACCTTAGGGGCAGGGGGCGACGAGCAGTACTTC
cdr3_aa: CATLGAGGDEQYF

cdr3_length: 13
v_call: TRBV7-6
d_call: TRBD2
clone_size: few
j_call: TRBJ2-7
cdr3_nt: TGTGCCAGCAGCTTAGGGACTAGCACCTCCCAGTACTTC
cdr3_aa: CASSLGTSTSQYF

cdr3_length: 16
v_call: TRBV20-1
d_call: -
clone_size: -
j_call: TRBJ1-2
cdr3_nt: TGCAGTGCTAGTTCTTCAGGGGAGGTTACATCGGATGGCTACACCTTC
cdr3_aa: CSASSSGEVTSDGYTF

cdr3_length: 14
v_call: TRBV10-2
d_call: TRBD1
clone_size: few
j_call: TRBJ2-3
cdr3_nt: TGCGCCAGCTCCCGGGACAGGGTTTCAGATACGCAGTATTTT
cdr3_aa: CASSRDRVSDTQYF

cdr3_length: 12
v_call: TRBV6-2/TRBV6-3
d_call: -
clone_size: -
j_call: TRBJ2-2
cdr3_nt: TGTGCCAGCAGTTACGCGGCCGGGGAGCTGTTTTTT
cdr3_aa: CASSYAAGELFF

cdr3_length: 14
v_call: TRBV12-3/TRBV12-4
d_call: -
clone_size: -
j_call: TRBJ1-2
cdr3_nt: TGTGCCAGCAGTCCAGGGGTGCGGAGCTATGGCTACACCTTC
cdr3_aa: CASSPGVRSYGYTF

cdr3_length: 19
v_call: TRBV9
d_call: TRBD2
clone_size: -
j_call: TRBJ2-6
cdr3_nt: TGTGCCAGCAGCGTCGCTAGCGGGGGGACCTCCTCTGGGGCCAACGTCCTGACTTTC
cdr3_aa: CASSVASGGTSSGANVLTF

cdr3_length: 13
v_call: TRBV20-1
d_call: -
clone_size: -
j_call: TRBJ1-2
cdr3_nt: TGCAGTGCTAGAGGGGACCTAAACTATGGCTACACCTTC
cdr3_aa: CSARGDLNYGYTF

cdr3_length: 14
v_call: TRBV4-3
d_call: TRBD1
clone_size: once
j_call: TRBJ1-2
cdr3_nt: TGCGCCAGCAGCCTGACAGGGTCCGCCTATGGCTACACCTTC
cdr3_aa: CASSLTGSAYGYTF

cdr3_length: 14
v_call: TRBV2
d_call: -
clone_size: -
j_call: TRBJ2-2
cdr3_nt: TGTGCCAGCAGGTTACAGGAGAACACCGGGGAGCTGTTTTTT
cdr3_aa: CASRLQENTGELFF

cdr3_length: 17
v_call: TRBV7-9
d_call: -
clone_size: few
j_call: TRBJ2-5
cdr3_nt: TGTGCCAGCAGCTTAGTAGGTCCAATGCCGGTCCAAGAGACCCAGTACTTC
cdr3_aa: CASSLVGPMPVQETQYF

cdr3_length: 12
v_call: TRBV6-2/TRBV6-3
d_call: -
clone_size: few
j_call: TRBJ2-1
cdr3_nt: TGTGCCAGCAGTCCCCGTAGCAATGAGCAGTTCTTC
cdr3_aa: CASSPRSNEQFF

cdr3_length: 12
v_call: TRBV27
d_call: -
clone_size: -
j_call: TRBJ2-3
cdr3_nt: TGTGCCAGCAGCCTGAACGGAGATACGCAGTATTTT
cdr3_aa: CASSLNGDTQYF

cdr3_length: 15
v_call: TRBV11-2
d_call: -
clone_size: few
j_call: TRBJ1-2
cdr3_nt: TGTGCCAGCAGCCCCCAGGCAGGGGCAGACTATGGCTACACCTTC
cdr3_aa: CASSPQAGADYGYTF

cdr3_length: 15
v_call: TRBV5-1
d_call: TRBD2
clone_size: -
j_call: TRBJ2-7
cdr3_nt: TGCGCCAGCAGCTTGGAGCGGGATTACTACTACGAGCAGTACTTC
cdr3_aa: CASSLERDYYYEQYF

cdr3_length: 14
v_call: TRBV11-2
d_call: -
clone_size: -
j_call: TRBJ1-1
cdr3_nt: TGTGCCAGCAGCTTAGTAAGCAGGAACACTGAAGCTTTCTTT
cdr3_aa: CASSLVSRNTEAFF

cdr3_length: 13
v_call: TRBV11-2
d_call: -
clone_size: -
j_call: TRBJ1-1
cdr3_nt: TGTGCCAGCAGCGATTACAGTAACACTGAAGCTTTCTTT
cdr3_aa: CASSDYSNTEAFF

cdr3_length: 14
v_call: TRBV2
d_call: TRBD1
clone_size: few
j_call: TRBJ1-3
cdr3_nt: TGTGCCAGCAGTGGGGCAGGGGGCGGAAACACCATATATTTT
cdr3_aa: CASSGAGGGNTIYF

cdr3_length: 14
v_call: TRBV7-9
d_call: -
clone_size: -
j_call: TRBJ2-7
cdr3_nt: TGTGCCAGCAGCTCACTCGACGCAACCTACGAGCAGTACTTC
cdr3_aa: CASSSLDATYEQYF

cdr3_length: 14
v_call: TRBV28
d_call: -
clone_size: -
j_call: TRBJ1-2
cdr3_nt: TGTGCCAGCAGTTTAAAGTGGGGCTGGTATGGCTACACCTTC
cdr3_aa: CASSLKWGWYGYTF

cdr3_length: 14
v_call: TRBV20-1
d_call: TRBD1
clone_size: -
j_call: TRBJ2-3
cdr3_nt: TGCAGTGCTTCCGGGACAGTAAGCACAGATACGCAGTATTTT
cdr3_aa: CSASGTVSTDTQYF

cdr3_length: 18
v_call: TRBV28
d_call: TRBD2
clone_size: few
j_call: TRBJ2-2
cdr3_nt: TGTGCCAGCAGTCCTTCTGGCGGCGGGAGGGCCAGGGCCGGGGAGCTGTTTTTT
cdr3_aa: CASSPSGGGRARAGELFF

cdr3_length: 12
v_call: TRBV2
d_call: -
clone_size: few
j_call: TRBJ1-2
cdr3_nt: TGTGCCAGCTTTGAGTCAGTGTGGGCTGACACCTTC
cdr3_aa: CASFESVWADTF

cdr3_length: 16
v_call: TRBV12-5
d_call: TRBD1
clone_size: few
j_call: TRBJ1-5
cdr3_nt: TGTGCTAGTGGTTTGGTACAGGGGCAGTCGAATCAGCCCCAGCATTTT
cdr3_aa: CASGLVQGQSNQPQHF

cdr3_length: 14
v_call: TRBV6-1
d_call: TRBD1
clone_size: few
j_call: TRBJ2-1
cdr3_nt: TGTGCCAGCAGCATGGATCCAGGGGGCAGGGAGCAGTTCTTC
cdr3_aa: CASSMDPGGREQFF

cdr3_length: 14
v_call: TRBV5-1
d_call: -
clone_size: -
j_call: TRBJ2-7
cdr3_nt: TGCGCCAGCAGCTTGTCGGGACATTCCTACGAGCAGTACTTC
cdr3_aa: CASSLSGHSYEQYF

cdr3_length: 19
v_call: TRBV30
d_call: TRBD1
clone_size: once
j_call: TRBJ2-1
cdr3_nt: TGTGCCTGGAGTGGGGATTTACCAGGGACAGCAAGCTCCTACAATGAGCAGTTCTTC
cdr3_aa: CAWSGDLPGTASSYNEQFF

cdr3_length: 15
v_call: TRBV30
d_call: -
clone_size: -
j_call: TRBJ2-3
cdr3_nt: TGTGCCTGGAGTGTATGGGGCGGGAGCACAGATACGCAGTATTTT
cdr3_aa: CAWSVWGGSTDTQYF

cdr3_length: 16
v_call: TRBV3-1
d_call: TRBD1
clone_size: -
j_call: TRBJ2-2
cdr3_nt: TGTGCCAGCAGCCCCACAGGGGAACTGAACACCGGGGAGCTGTTTTTT
cdr3_aa: CASSPTGELNTGELFF

cdr3_length: 13
v_call: TRBV20-1
d_call: -
clone_size: once
j_call: TRBJ2-1
cdr3_nt: TGCAGTGCTAGTTTTGCAGGACGGGATGAGCAGTTCTTC
cdr3_aa: CSASFAGRDEQFF

cdr3_length: 16
v_call: TRBV5-1
d_call: -
clone_size: -
j_call: TRBJ1-4
cdr3_nt: TGCGCCAGCAGCTTGGGCCAGACCACAACTAATGAAAAACTGTTTTTT
cdr3_aa: CASSLGQTTTNEKLFF

cdr3_length: 12
v_call: TRBV7-8
d_call: -
clone_size: few
j_call: TRBJ2-1
cdr3_nt: TGTGCCAGCAGCCCTCCGGGGGTTGAGCAGTTCTTC
cdr3_aa: CASSPPGVEQFF

cdr3_length: 14
v_call: TRBV6-1
d_call: TRBD2
clone_size: few
j_call: TRBJ2-3
cdr3_nt: TGTGCCAGCACGGAGGGAGGGCTCCTCTATACGCAGTATTTT
cdr3_aa: CASTEGGLLYTQYF

cdr3_length: 13
v_call: TRBV6-1
d_call: -
clone_size: few
j_call: TRBJ2-5
cdr3_nt: TGTGCCAGCACCCATCAGTCGGGAGAGACCCAGTACTTC
cdr3_aa: CASTHQSGETQYF

cdr3_length: 14
v_call: TRBV25-1
d_call: -
clone_size: -
j_call: TRBJ1-2
cdr3_nt: TGTGCCAGCAGTGAATTAGGCTACAACTATGGCTACACCTTC
cdr3_aa: CASSELGYNYGYTF

cdr3_length: 14
v_call: TRBV7-2
d_call: TRBD2
clone_size: -
j_call: TRBJ2-1
cdr3_nt: TGTGCCAGCAGCTTAGCTTCAGCGGGGAGCGAGCAGTTCTTC
cdr3_aa: CASSLASAGSEQFF